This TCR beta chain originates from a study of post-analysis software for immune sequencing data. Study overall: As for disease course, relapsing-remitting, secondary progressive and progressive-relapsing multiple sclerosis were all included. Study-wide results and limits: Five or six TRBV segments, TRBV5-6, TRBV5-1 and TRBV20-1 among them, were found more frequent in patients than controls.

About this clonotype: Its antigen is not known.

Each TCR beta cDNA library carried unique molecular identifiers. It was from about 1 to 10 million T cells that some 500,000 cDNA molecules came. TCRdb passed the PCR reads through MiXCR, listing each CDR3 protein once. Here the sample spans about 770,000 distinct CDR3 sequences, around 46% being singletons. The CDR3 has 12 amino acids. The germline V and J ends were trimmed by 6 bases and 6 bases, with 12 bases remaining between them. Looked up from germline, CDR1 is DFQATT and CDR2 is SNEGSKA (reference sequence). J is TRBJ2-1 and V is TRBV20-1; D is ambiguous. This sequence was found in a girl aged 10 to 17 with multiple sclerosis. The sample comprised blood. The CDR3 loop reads CSANGRRNEQFF. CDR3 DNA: TGCAGTGCCAACGGAAGACGCAATGAGCAGTTCTTC.